This T cell receptor beta chain was retrieved from a study of OX40 agonist ivuxolimab in advanced cancers. Study results and limitations: There was clonal expansion of CD4+ and CD8+ blood T cells by week 6 at 0.1 to 3.0 mg/kg.

The data were produced by immunoSEQ multiplex PCR, yet TCRdb's version contains in-frame clones alone and is incomplete. The table has tens of thousands of clones, roughly 86% seen once; the top ten hold less than 1.1%. The V end was cut by 9 bases, the J end by 0 bases, with 12 bases between. The length of the CDR3 is 14 residues. The germline V gene encodes CDR1 LNHDA and CDR2 SQIVND (reference sequence). As regards this clone: Its cognate antigen is unknown.

The sequences come from CD4+ or CD8+ T cells sorted from blood, collected in a trial of the OX40 agonist ivuxolimab. This clonotype originated in an adult with an advanced solid tumor such as melanoma, head and neck, liver or kidney cancer. The gene calls are TRBV19 and TRBJ1-3, with unresolved D. This CDR3 is CASFGRLSGNTIYF. In DNA form, the CDR3 reads TGTGCCAGCTTTGGGCGCCTCTCTGGAAACACCATATATTTT.